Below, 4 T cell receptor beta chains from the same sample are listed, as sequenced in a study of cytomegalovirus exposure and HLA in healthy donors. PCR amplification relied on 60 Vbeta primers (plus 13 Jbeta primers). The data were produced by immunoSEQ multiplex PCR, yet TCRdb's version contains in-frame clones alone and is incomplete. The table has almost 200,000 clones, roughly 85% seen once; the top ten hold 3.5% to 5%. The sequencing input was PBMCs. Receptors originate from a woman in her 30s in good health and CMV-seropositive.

CDR3: CASSIAGGYNYGYTF. The CDR3 nucleotides read TGTGCCAGCAGCATCGCGGGAGGATATAACTATGGCTACACCTTC. The chain links TRBV7-8 to TRBJ1-2; no definite D call. The CDR3 has 15 residues. Trimming pared 5 bases from V and 1 base from J, leaving 14 bases between. Germline values: CDR1 SGHVS, CDR2 FQNEAQ. Filled out from reference TRBV7-8 and TRBJ1-2, the complete variable domain reads GAGVSQSPRYKVAKRGQDVALRCDPISGHVSLFWYQQALGQGPEFLTYFQNEAQLDKSGLPSDRFFAERPEGSVSTLKIQRTQQEDSAVYLCASSIAGGYNYGYTFGSGTRLTVV.

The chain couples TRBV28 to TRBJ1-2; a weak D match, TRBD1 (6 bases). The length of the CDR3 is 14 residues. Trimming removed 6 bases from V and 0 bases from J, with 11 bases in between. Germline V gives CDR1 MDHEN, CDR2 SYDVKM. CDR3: CASSPGQTNYGYTF. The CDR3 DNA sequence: TGTGCCAGCAGCCCAGGACAGACTAACTATGGCTACACCTTC.

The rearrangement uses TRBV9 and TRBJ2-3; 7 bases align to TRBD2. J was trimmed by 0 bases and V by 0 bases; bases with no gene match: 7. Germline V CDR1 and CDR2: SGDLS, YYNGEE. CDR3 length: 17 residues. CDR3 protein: CASSVGTSSLSTDTQYF. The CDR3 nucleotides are TGTGCCAGCAGCGTAGGGACTAGTTCCCTTAGCACAGATACGCAGTATTTT.

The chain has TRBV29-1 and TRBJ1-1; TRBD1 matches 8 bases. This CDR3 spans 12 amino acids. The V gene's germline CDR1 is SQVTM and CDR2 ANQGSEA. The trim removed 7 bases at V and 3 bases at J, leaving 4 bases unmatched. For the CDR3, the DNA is TGCAGCGGGCAGGGGGCCTACACTGAAGCTTTCTTT. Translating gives CSGQGAYTEAFF.